A selection of T cell receptor beta chains follows, all from one sample in a study of OX40 agonist ivuxolimab in advanced cancers. The data were produced by immunoSEQ multiplex PCR, yet TCRdb's version contains in-frame clones alone and is incomplete. Found here are some 83,000 clones, approximately 89% of them singletons; the top ten hold 0.7% to 0.9%. This material consisted of CD4+ or CD8+ T cells sorted from blood, taken in a trial of the OX40 agonist ivuxolimab. All receptors come from an adult with an advanced solid tumor such as melanoma, head and neck, liver or kidney cancer. Both conserved end residues are part of each CDR3. A D gene is named only where the DNA matches it firmly. The listing skips clone size in some rows; elsewhere it reads once, few, many or a size class.

cdr3_aa cdr3_nt d_call cdr3_length j_call clone_size v_call
CASSLRVAGQETQYF TGTGCCAGCAGCCTACGGGTAGCGGGACAAGAGACCCAGTACTTC TRBD2 15 TRBJ2-5 NA TRBV5-4
CASSFLDAGELFF TGTGCCAGCAGTTTTTTGGACGCCGGGGAGCTGTTTTTT NA 13 TRBJ2-2 NA TRBV27
CAWSVPDINNQPQHF TGTGCCTGGAGTGTACCCGACATAAACAATCAGCCCCAGCATTTT NA 15 TRBJ1-5 NA TRBV30
CASETRWGNEKLFF TGTGCCAGTGAAACTCGGTGGGGTAATGAAAAACTGTTTTTT NA 14 TRBJ1-4 few TRBV19
CASSASGGPSYEQYF TGTGCCAGCAGCGCCAGCGGGGGCCCCTCCTACGAGCAGTACTTC TRBD2 15 TRBJ2-7 NA TRBV7-2
CASSAEGSGGYGYTF TGTGCCAGCAGCGCAGAAGGGTCCGGGGGCTATGGCTACACCTTC NA 15 TRBJ1-2 once TRBV11-2
CASLATGARDGYTF TGTGCCAGTCTGGCGACGGGGGCGCGCGATGGCTACACCTTC NA 14 TRBJ1-2 NA TRBV6-5
CASRRTGKTDTQYF TGTGCCAGCAGGAGGACAGGGAAGACAGATACGCAGTATTTT TRBD1 14 TRBJ2-3 NA TRBV2
CASSLGTGQGYYGYTF TGTGCCAGCAGCTTAGGCACGGGCCAGGGTTACTATGGCTACACCTTC NA 16 TRBJ1-2 NA TRBV7-9
CASSIRGGTSTDTQYF TGTGCCAGCTCGATCCGGGGAGGTACGAGCACAGATACGCAGTATTTT NA 16 TRBJ2-3 NA TRBV18
CASSSQGTYGYTF TGCGCCAGCAGCTCACAGGGGACCTATGGCTACACCTTC TRBD1 13 TRBJ1-2 NA TRBV5-1
CASSSPQGATNEKLFF TGTGCCAGCAGCTCCCCACAAGGTGCAACTAATGAAAAACTGTTTTTT NA 16 TRBJ1-4 NA TRBV11-1
CASSLDRGAGEQYF TGTGCCAGCAGCTTAGATAGGGGAGCGGGCGAGCAGTACTTC NA 14 TRBJ2-7 NA TRBV11-2
CASSLGQAVSPLHF TGCGCCAGCAGCTTAGGACAGGCTGTTTCACCCCTCCACTTT TRBD1 14 TRBJ1-6 NA TRBV5-1
CASSQGSRLASEKLFF TGCGCCAGCAGCCAAGGGTCCCGACTGGCTAGTGAAAAACTGTTTTTT NA 16 TRBJ1-4 NA TRBV4-3
CASTPKGSVSTDTQYF TGCGCCAGCACCCCGAAGGGGAGTGTGAGCACAGATACGCAGTATTTT NA 16 TRBJ2-3 NA TRBV5-1
CASSSSNGGVKGNTIYF TGTGCCAGCAGCTCGAGCAATGGGGGAGTTAAGGGAAACACCATATATTTT NA 17 TRBJ1-3 NA TRBV7-9
CASSPIADEKLFF TGTGCCAGCAGTCCAATAGCGGATGAAAAACTGTTTTTT NA 13 TRBJ1-4 NA TRBV5-5
CASSLFSGAQETQYF TGTGCCAGCAGCTTATTTAGCGGGGCCCAAGAGACCCAGTACTTC TRBD2 15 TRBJ2-5 NA TRBV7-3
CASSFGGDKNIQYF TGTGCCAGCAGTTTTGGTGGGGACAAAAACATTCAGTACTTC NA 14 TRBJ2-4 NA TRBV28
CASNKQGEDQPQHF TGTGCCAGTAACAAACAGGGGGAGGATCAGCCCCAGCATTTT TRBD1 14 TRBJ1-5 NA TRBV19
CASSEGRWGEQFF TGTGCCAGCAGTGAGGGCAGGTGGGGTGAGCAGTTCTTC NA 13 TRBJ2-1 NA TRBV2
CASSLDSLNTQYF TGCGCCAGCAGCTTGGACTCGTTAAATACGCAGTATTTT NA 13 TRBJ2-3 NA TRBV5-1
CASSRGTGGGYTF TGTGCCAGCAGCCGAGGGACAGGCGGCGGCTACACCTTC TRBD1 13 TRBJ1-2 NA TRBV7-9
CASSDRTYEQYF TGTGCCAGCAGTGACAGAACCTACGAGCAGTACTTC NA 12 TRBJ2-7 NA TRBV6-5
CATRRGSSNQPQHF TGTGCCACCCGGAGGGGCTCGAGCAATCAGCCCCAGCATTTT NA 14 TRBJ1-5 once TRBV6-5
CASSQLGTGGQAFF TGTGCCAGCAGCCAACTTGGGACAGGGGGCCAAGCTTTCTTT TRBD1 14 TRBJ1-1 NA TRBV7-3
CASSVTSGSFPDTQYF TGTGCCAGCAGTGTGACTAGCGGGAGTTTCCCAGATACGCAGTATTTT TRBD2 16 TRBJ2-3 NA TRBV28
CASTWTGGEQFF TGTGCCAGCACCTGGACAGGGGGTGAGCAGTTCTTC TRBD1 12 TRBJ2-1 few TRBV27
CSVGQGVNYGYTF TGCAGCGTTGGCCAGGGAGTTAACTATGGCTACACCTTC NA 13 TRBJ1-2 NA TRBV29-1
CASSFLTGGEYF TGTGCCAGCAGTTTCCTAACAGGGGGAGAGTACTTC TRBD1 12 TRBJ2-4 NA TRBV6-6
CASRVDRGSTEAFF TGCGCCAGCAGGGTCGACAGGGGGAGCACTGAAGCTTTCTTT TRBD1 14 TRBJ1-1 NA TRBV10-1
CASSLTDTQYF TGTGCCAGCAGCCTGACAGATACGCAGTATTTT NA 11 TRBJ2-3 NA TRBV11-2
CASRARWDSYEQYF TGTGCCAGCAGGGCCCGGTGGGACTCCTACGAGCAGTACTTC NA 14 TRBJ2-7 NA TRBV6-1
CASSQTGGAIVTEAFF TGCGCCAGCAGCCAAACAGGGGGCGCGATAGTCACTGAAGCTTTCTTT TRBD1 16 TRBJ1-1 NA TRBV4-1
CASSPGDRHFSNYGYTF TGCGCCAGCAGCCCGGGCGACAGACACTTTTCTAACTATGGCTACACCTTC NA 17 TRBJ1-2 NA TRBV5-1
CASSDQGDSNQPQHF TGTGCCAGCAGCGACCAGGGGGATAGCAATCAGCCCCAGCATTTT TRBD1 15 TRBJ1-5 few TRBV6-6
CASSLNRDQPQHF TGTGCCAGCAGCTTAAATAGGGATCAGCCCCAGCATTTT NA 13 TRBJ1-5 NA TRBV7-9
CSAIRRGDREDYGYTF TGCAGCGCCATAAGGAGGGGGGACAGGGAGGACTATGGCTACACCTTC TRBD1 16 TRBJ1-2 NA TRBV29-1
CAISEKYEAEAFF TGTGCCATCAGTGAGAAATACGAGGCTGAAGCTTTCTTT NA 13 TRBJ1-1 NA TRBV10-3
CASSSTGDQPQHF TGCGCCAGCAGCTCCACAGGTGATCAGCCCCAGCATTTT NA 13 TRBJ1-5 once TRBV5-1
CASSLVRESGYTF TGTGCCAGCAGCTTAGTGAGGGAAAGCGGCTACACCTTC NA 13 TRBJ1-2 NA TRBV7-2
CSVDPRGGGDPIF TGCAGCGTTGACCCCAGGGGAGGGGGCGACCCTATTTTT NA 13 TRBJ2-3 NA TRBV29-1
CASILRGGNEKLFF TGTGCCAGCATCCTACGGGGGGGAAATGAAAAACTGTTTTTT NA 14 TRBJ1-4 few TRBV28
CASSVQDRAGNTIYF TGTGCCAGCAGCGTCCAGGACAGGGCTGGAAACACCATATATTTT TRBD1 15 TRBJ1-3 NA TRBV9
CASLRGTRGSDGYTF TGTGCCAGCCTAAGGGGCACCAGGGGGTCGGATGGCTACACCTTC TRBD1 15 TRBJ1-2 NA TRBV11-2
CAWSPQAGTQYF TGTGCCTGGAGCCCACAGGCCGGTACGCAGTATTTT NA 12 TRBJ2-3 NA TRBV30
CASSTAGAGKVGELFF TGTGCCAGCTCTACAGCGGGGGCAGGGAAGGTCGGGGAGCTGTTTTTT TRBD2 16 TRBJ2-2 NA TRBV6-6
CASLSAGGTYEQYF TGTGCCAGCTTATCGGCAGGGGGAACCTACGAGCAGTACTTC TRBD1 14 TRBJ2-7 NA TRBV18